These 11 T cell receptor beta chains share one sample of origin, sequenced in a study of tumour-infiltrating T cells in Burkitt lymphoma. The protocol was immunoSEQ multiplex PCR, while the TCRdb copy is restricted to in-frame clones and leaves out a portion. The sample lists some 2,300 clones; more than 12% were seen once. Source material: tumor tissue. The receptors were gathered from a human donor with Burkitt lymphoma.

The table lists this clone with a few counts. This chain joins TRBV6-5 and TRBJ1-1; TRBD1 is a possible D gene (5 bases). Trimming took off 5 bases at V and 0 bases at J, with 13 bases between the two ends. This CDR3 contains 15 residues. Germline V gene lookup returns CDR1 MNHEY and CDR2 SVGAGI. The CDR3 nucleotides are TGTGCCAGCAGTCTGACAGCTTCCATGAACACTGAAGCTTTCTTT. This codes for CASSLTASMNTEAFF.

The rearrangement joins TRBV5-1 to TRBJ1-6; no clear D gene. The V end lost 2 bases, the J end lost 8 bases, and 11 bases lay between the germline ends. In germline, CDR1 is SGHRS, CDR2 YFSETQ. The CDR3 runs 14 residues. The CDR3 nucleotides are TGCGCCAGCAGCTTAAAGGGAAGAGATTCACCCCTCCACTTT. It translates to CASSLKGRDSPLHF.

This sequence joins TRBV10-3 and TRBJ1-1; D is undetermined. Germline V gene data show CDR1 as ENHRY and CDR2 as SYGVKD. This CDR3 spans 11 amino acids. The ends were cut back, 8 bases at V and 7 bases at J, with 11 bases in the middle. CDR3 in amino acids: CAIGGFSEAFF. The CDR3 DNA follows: TGTGCCATCGGTGGCTTCAGTGAAGCTTTCTTT.

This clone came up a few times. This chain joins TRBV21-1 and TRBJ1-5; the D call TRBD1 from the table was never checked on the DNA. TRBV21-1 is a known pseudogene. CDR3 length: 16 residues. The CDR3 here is CASSKWDREGNQPQHF. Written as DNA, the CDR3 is TGTGCCAGCAGTAAATGGGACAGGGAAGGAAATCAGCCCCAGCATTTT.

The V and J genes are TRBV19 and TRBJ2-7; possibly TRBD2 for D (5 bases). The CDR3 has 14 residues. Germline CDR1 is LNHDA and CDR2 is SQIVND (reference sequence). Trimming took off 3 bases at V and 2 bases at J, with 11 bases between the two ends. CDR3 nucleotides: TGTGCCAGTAGTATCGGGGTGGCGGCCTACGAGCAGTACTTC. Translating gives CASSIGVAAYEQYF. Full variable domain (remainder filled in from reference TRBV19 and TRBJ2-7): DGGITQSPKYLFRKEGQNVTLSCEQNLNHDAMYWYRQDPGQGLRLIYYSQIVNDFQKGDIAEGYSVSREKKESFPLTVTSAQKNPTAFYLCASSIGVAAYEQYFGPGTRLTVT.

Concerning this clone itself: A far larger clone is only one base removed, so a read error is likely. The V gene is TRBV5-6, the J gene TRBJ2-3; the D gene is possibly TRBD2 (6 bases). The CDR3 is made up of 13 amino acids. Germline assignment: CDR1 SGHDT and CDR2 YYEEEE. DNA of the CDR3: TGTGCCAGCAGCCAGGGACTGACAGATATGCAGTATTTT. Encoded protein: CASSQGLTDMQYF.

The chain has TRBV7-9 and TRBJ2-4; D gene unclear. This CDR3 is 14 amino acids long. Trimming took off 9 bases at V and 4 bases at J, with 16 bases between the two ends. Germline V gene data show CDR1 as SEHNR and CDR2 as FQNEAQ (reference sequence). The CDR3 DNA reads TGTGCCAGTAGCCCCGATGGCGGTAAAAACATTCAGTACTTC. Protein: CASSPDGGKNIQYF. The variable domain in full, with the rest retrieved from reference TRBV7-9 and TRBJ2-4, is DTGVSQNPRHKITKRGQNVTFRCDPISEHNRLYWYRQTLGQGPEFLTYFQNEAQLEKSRLLSDRFSAERPKGSFSTLEIQRTEQGDSAMYLCASSPDGGKNIQYFGAGTRLSVL.

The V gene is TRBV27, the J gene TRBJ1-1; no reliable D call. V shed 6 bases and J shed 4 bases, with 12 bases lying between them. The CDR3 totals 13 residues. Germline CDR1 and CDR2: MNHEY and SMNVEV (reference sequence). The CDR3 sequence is CASRPKVVTEAFF. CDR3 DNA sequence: TGTGCCAGCAGACCTAAAGTGGTCACTGAAGCTTTCTTT.

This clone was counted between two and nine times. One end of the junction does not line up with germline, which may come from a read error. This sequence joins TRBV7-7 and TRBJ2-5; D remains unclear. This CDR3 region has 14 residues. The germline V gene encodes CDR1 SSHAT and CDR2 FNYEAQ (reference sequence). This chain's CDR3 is CASSSGGTLGTQYF. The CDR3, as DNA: TGTGCTAGCAGCTCCGGCGGCACTTTGGGGACCCAGTACTTC.

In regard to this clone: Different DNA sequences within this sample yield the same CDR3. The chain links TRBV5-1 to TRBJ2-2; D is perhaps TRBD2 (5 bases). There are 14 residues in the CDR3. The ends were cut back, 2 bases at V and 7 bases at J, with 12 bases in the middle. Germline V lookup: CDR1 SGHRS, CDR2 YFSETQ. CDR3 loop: CASSFGLTIGELFF. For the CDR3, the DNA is TGCGCCAGCAGCTTTGGACTCACAATCGGGGAGCTGTTTTTT.

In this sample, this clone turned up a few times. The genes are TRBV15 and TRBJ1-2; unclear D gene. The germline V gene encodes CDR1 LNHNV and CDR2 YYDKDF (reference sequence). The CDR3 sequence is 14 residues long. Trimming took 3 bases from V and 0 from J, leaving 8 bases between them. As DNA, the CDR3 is TGTGCCACCAGCAGGGGATTAACTAACTATGGCTACACCTTC. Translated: CATSRGLTNYGYTF. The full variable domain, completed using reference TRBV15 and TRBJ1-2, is DAMVIQNPRYQVTQFGKPVTLSCSQTLNHNVMYWYQQKSSQAPKLLFHYYDKDFNNEADTPDNFQSRRPNTSFCFLDIRSPGLGDTAMYLCATSRGLTNYGYTFGSGTRLTVV.